This TCR beta chain originates from a study of early T cells in non-severe SARS-CoV-2 infection. Findings and caveats of the study: VDJdb-based annotation leaned toward anti-spike CD8 responses and missed private and CD4 specificities.

Germline V gene lookup returns CDR1 KGHDR and CDR2 SFDVKD. The CDR3 is made up of 17 amino acids. J lost 4 bases, V lost 3 bases, and 7 bases had no gene match. A note on this clonotype: Its cognate antigen is unknown.

The library protocol tagged individual cDNA molecules with unique molecular identifiers. A single record per CDR3 protein comes from TCRdb applying MiXCR to the 5' RACE reads. Here the sample spans approximately 100,000 distinct CDR3 sequences, 14% being singletons. The chain employs TRBV24-1 and TRBJ2-5, with TRBD2 matching over 13 bases. Sequencing used whole blood. This receptor was identified in an adult who was a healthcare worker with PCR-confirmed SARS-CoV-2 infection or an uninfected control (not recorded which). The CDR3 spells CATSDRTSGGRGETQYF. The CDR3 region has the DNA TGTGCCACCAGTGATCGGACTAGCGGGGGCCGGGGAGAGACCCAGTACTTC.